This entry features one TCR beta chain sequence. Assay used: immunoSEQ multiplex PCR; TCRdb lists only in-frame clones, some missing. Among roughly 250,000 clones, 65% to 85% were seen once, and the ten largest hold roughly 0.67%. This specimen belongs to a study of Tregs in tolerant kidney transplant recipients. Input material: CD4+ T cells from blood. The TCR sequence derives from a human donor in good health.

CDR3 loop: CASSRIPGGWTGELFF. The CDR3 coding sequence is TGCGCCAGCAGCCGCATCCCAGGGGGTTGGACCGGGGAGCTGTTTTTT. The rearrangement links TRBV4-1 to TRBJ2-2, with 7 bases aligning to TRBD1. Germline assignment: CDR1 MGHRA and CDR2 YSYEKL. The CDR3 consists of 16 residues. J lost 5 bases, V lost 4 bases, and 10 bases had no gene match.